What follows is one T cell receptor beta chain and its context. The data were taken from a study of cytomegalovirus exposure and HLA in healthy donors. The PCR had 60 Vbeta and 13 Jbeta primers. Clones were sequenced by immunoSEQ multiplex PCR, and TCRdb holds only the in-frame ones, with some missing. The profile covers some 110,000 clones, with around 75% appearing a single time and 1.5% to 2% taken by the ten largest. The germline V gene has CDR1 SGHNT and CDR2 YYREEE (reference sequence). CDR3 length: 17 amino acids. After removal of 3 bases from V and 5 bases from J, the junction contained 11 bases not matched to a gene.

This receptor was identified in a woman younger than 30 in good health and CMV-seronegative. The chain joins TRBV5-4 to TRBJ2-5; 12 positions match TRBD2. The sample taken for sequencing was PBMCs. CDR3 sequence reads: CASSSTPSGGARETQYF. In nucleotides, the CDR3 is TGTGCCAGCAGCTCCACCCCTAGCGGGGGGGCACGGGAGACCCAGTACTTC.